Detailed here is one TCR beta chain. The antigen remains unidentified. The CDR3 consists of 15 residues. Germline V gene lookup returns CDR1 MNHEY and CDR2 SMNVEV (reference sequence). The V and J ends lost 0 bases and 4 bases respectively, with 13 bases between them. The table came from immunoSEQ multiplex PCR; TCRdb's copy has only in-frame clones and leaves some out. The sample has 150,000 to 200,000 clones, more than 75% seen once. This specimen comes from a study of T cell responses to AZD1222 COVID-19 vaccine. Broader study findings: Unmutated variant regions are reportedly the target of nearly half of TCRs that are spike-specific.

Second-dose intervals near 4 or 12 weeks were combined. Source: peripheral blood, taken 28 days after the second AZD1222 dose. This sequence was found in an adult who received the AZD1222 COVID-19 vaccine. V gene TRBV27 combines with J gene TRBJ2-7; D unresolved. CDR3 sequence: CASSLSETSRYEQYF. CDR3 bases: TGTGCCAGCAGTTTATCGGAGACCTCGAGGTACGAGCAGTACTTC.